This T cell receptor (beta chain) appears in the sequencing data of a study of T cells in narcolepsy. As for the study in general: Enrolled donors included narcolepsy type 1 or type 2 patients and healthy controls. Study-level findings and limits: Autoreactive clonotypes reportedly recurred in blood of same and different patients, not controls. HCRT-specific and TRIB2-specific autoreactive clonotypes appeared among same-patient CSF and blood CD4+ clonotypes.

V was clipped by 5 bases and J by 6 bases; unmatched bases: 9. CDR1 and CDR2 from the germline V gene are SNHLY and FYNNEI. The CDR3 runs to 15 residues. A remark on this clone: Its specificity is not known.

The repertoire was sequenced with immunoSEQ multiplex PCR; TCRdb's copy has only in-frame clones and lacks some. Among about 24,000 clones, 85% were seen once, and the ten largest hold 10% to 13%. The chain employs TRBV2 and TRBJ2-3; 9 bases fit TRBD1. The receptor comes from a human donor in good health. Sequenced input: memory (CD45RA-) CD4+ T cells from blood. This chain's CDR3 is CASSPSGTGWDTQYF. For the CDR3, the DNA is TGTGCCAGCAGTCCCTCCGGGACAGGGTGGGATACGCAGTATTTT. Complete variable domain (other parts from reference TRBV2 and TRBJ2-3): EPEVTQTPSHQVTQMGQEVILRCVPISNHLYFYWYRQILGQKVEFLVSFYNNEISEKSEIFDDQFSVERPDGSNFTLKIRSTKLEDSAMYFCASSPSGTGWDTQYFGPGTRLTVL.